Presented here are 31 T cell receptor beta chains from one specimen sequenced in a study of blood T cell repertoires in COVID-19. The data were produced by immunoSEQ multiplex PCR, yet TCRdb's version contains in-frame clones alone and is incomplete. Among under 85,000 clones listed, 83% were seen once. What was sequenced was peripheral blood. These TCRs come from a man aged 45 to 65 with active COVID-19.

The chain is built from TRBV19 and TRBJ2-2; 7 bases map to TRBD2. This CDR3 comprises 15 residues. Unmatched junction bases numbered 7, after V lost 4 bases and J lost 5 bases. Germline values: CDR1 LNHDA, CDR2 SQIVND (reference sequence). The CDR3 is CASSTTLARTGELFF. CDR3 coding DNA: TGTGCCAGTAGTACGACACTAGCGCGGACCGGGGAGCTGTTTTTT.

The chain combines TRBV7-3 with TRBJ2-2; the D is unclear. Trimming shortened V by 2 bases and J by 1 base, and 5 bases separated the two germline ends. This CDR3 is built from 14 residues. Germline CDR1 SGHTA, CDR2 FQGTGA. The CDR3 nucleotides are TGTGCCAGCAGCTTAGGGCGGAACACCGGGGAGCTGTTTTTT. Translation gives CASSLGRNTGELFF.

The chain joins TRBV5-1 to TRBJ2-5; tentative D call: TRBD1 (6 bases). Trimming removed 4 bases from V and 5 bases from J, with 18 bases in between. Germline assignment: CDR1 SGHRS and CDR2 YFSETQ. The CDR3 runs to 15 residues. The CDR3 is CASSLGHATQETQYF. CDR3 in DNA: TGCGCCAGCAGCCTGGGACACGCGACACAGGAGACCCAGTACTTC.

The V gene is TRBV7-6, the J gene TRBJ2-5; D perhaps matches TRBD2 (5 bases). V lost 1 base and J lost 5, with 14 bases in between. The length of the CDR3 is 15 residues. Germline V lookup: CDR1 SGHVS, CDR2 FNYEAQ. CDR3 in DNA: TGTGCCAGCAGCTTAGTGACGCAGCCGGGGGAGACCCAGTACTTC. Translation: CASSLVTQPGETQYF.

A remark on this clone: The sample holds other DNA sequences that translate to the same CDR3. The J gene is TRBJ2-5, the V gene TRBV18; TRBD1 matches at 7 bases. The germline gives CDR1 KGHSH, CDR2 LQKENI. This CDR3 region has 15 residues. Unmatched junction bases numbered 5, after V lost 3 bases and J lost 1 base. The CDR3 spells CASSPRTGVQETQYF. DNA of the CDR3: TGTGCCAGCTCACCCCGGACAGGAGTCCAAGAGACCCAGTACTTC.

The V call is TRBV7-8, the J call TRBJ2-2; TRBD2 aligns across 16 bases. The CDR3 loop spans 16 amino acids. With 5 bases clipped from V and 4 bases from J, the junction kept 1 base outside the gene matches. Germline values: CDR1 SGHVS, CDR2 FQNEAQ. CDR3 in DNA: TGTGCCAGCAGCGGGACTAGCGGGAGGGGCACCGGGGAGCTGTTTTTT. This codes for CASSGTSGRGTGELFF. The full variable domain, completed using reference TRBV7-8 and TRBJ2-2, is GAGVSQSPRYKVAKRGQDVALRCDPISGHVSLFWYQQALGQGPEFLTYFQNEAQLDKSGLPSDRFFAERPEGSVSTLKIQRTQQEDSAVYLCASSGTSGRGTGELFFGEGSRLTVL.

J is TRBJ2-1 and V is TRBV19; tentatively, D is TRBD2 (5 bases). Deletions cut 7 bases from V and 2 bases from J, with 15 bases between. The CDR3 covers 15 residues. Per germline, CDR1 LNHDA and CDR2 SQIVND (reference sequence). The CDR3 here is CASIIRADTYNEQFF. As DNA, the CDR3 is TGTGCCAGTATCATAAGAGCGGATACCTACAATGAGCAGTTCTTC.

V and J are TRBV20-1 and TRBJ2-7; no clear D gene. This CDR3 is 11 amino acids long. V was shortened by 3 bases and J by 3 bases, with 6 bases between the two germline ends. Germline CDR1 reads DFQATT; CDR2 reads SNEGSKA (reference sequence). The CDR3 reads CSASLLYEQYF. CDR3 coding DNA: TGCAGTGCTAGCCTCCTCTACGAGCAGTACTTC.

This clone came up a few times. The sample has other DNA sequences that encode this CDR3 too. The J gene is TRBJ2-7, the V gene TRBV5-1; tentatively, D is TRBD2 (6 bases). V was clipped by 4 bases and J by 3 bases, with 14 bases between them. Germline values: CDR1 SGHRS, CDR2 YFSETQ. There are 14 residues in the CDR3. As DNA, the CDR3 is TGCGCCAGCAGCCTACGAGGTAGCGGCTACGAGCAGTACTTC. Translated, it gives CASSLRGSGYEQYF. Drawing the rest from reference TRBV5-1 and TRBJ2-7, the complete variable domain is KAGVTQTPRYLIKTRGQQVTLSCSPISGHRSVSWYQQTPGQGLQFLFEYFSETQRNKGNFPGRFSGRQFSNSRSEMNVSTLELGDSALYLCASSLRGSGYEQYFGPGTRLTVT.

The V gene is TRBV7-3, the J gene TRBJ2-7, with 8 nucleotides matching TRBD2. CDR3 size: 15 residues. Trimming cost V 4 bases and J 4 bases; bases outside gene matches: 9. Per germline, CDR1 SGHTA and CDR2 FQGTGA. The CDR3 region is CASSSFGGAGYEQYF. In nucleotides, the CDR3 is TGTGCCAGCAGCTCCTTCGGGGGGGCCGGGTACGAGCAGTACTTC.

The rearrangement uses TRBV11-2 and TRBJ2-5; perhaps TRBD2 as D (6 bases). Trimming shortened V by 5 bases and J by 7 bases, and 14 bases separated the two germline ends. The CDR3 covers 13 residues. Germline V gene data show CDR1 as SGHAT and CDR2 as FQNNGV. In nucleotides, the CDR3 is TGTGCCAGCAGCCCTGGGCGGGAAGGGACCCAGTACTTC. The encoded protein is CASSPGREGTQYF.

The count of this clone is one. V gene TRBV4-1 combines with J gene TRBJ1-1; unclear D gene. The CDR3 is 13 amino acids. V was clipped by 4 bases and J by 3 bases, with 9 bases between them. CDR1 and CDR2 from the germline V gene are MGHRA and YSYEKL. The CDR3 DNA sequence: TGCGCCAGCAGCCGAGGGTCGGACACTGAAGCTTTCTTT. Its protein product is CASSRGSDTEAFF.

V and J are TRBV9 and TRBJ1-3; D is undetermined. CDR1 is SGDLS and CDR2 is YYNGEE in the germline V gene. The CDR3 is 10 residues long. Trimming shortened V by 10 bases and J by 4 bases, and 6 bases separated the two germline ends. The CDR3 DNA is TGTGCCCCCGAGGGAAACACCATATATTTT. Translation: CAPEGNTIYF.

The CDR3 loop is CATSRGSSGGMNNEQFF. DNA of the CDR3: TGTGCCACCAGCAGAGGGTCTAGCGGGGGGATGAACAATGAGCAGTTCTTC. The chain employs TRBV15 and TRBJ2-1, with 11 bases fitting TRBD2. The V gene's germline CDR1 is LNHNV and CDR2 YYDKDF (reference sequence). V gave up 1 base and J gave up 5 bases; unmatched junction bases: 7. The CDR3 runs 17 residues.

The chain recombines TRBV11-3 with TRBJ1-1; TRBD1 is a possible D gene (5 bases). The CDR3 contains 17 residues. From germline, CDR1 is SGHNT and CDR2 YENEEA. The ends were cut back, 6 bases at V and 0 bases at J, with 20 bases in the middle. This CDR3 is CASRFKGKWAMNTEAFF. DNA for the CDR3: TGTGCCAGCAGGTTTAAGGGGAAGTGGGCCATGAACACTGAAGCTTTCTTT.

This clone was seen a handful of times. The CDR3 DNA reads as TGCGCCAGCAGTGCGGGTAGCGGGACTAGTTTCGAGCAGTACTTC. This gives the protein CASSAGSGTSFEQYF. The chain recombines TRBV10-1 with TRBJ2-7, with 8 bases identical to TRBD2. The germline V gene has CDR1 WNHNN and CDR2 SYGVQD (reference sequence). V gave up 4 bases and J gave up 6 bases; unmatched junction bases: 11. The CDR3 loop spans 15 amino acids.

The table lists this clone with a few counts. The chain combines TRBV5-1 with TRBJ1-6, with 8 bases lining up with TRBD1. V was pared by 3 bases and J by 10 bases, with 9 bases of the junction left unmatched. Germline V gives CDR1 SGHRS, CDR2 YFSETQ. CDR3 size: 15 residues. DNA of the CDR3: TGCGCCAGCAGCTCAACCCCAGGGGGCGCATCACCCCTCCACTTT. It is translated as CASSSTPGGASPLHF. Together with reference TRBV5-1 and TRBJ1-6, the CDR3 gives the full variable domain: KAGVTQTPRYLIKTRGQQVTLSCSPISGHRSVSWYQQTPGQGLQFLFEYFSETQRNKGNFPGRFSGRQFSNSRSEMNVSTLELGDSALYLCASSSTPGGASPLHFGNGTRLTVT.

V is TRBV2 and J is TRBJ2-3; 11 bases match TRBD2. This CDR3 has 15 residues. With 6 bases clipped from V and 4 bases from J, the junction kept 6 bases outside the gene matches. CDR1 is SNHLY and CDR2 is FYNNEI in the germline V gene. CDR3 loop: CASRPGTSGPDTQYF. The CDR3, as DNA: TGTGCCAGCAGGCCCGGGACTAGCGGCCCAGATACGCAGTATTTT.

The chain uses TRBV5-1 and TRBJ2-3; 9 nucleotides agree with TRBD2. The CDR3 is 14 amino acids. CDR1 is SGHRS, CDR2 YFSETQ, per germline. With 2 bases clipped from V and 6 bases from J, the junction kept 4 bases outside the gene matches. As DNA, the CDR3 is TGCGCCAGCAGCTTAGGGCGGGAGGGTGATACGCAGTATTTT. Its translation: CASSLGREGDTQYF.

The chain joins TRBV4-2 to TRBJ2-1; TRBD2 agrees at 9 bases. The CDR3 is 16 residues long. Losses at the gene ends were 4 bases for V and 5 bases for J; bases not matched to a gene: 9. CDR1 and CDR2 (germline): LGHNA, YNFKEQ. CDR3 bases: TGTGCCAGCAGCCGATCTCAGCGGGGGGCGGACAATGAGCAGTTCTTC. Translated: CASSRSQRGADNEQFF.

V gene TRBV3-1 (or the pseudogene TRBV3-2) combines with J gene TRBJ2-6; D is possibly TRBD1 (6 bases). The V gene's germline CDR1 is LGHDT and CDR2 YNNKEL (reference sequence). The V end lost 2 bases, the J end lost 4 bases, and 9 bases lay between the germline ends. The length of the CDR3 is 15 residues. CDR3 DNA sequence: TGTGCCAGCAGCCAACAGGGGTACGGGGCCAACGTCCTGACTTTC. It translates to CASSQQGYGANVLTF.

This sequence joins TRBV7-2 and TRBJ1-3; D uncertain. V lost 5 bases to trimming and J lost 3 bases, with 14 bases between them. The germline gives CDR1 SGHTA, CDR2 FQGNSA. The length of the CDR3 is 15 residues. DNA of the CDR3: TGTGCCAGCAGCACGGGCGGGGATTTTGGAAACACCATATATTTT. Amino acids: CASSTGGDFGNTIYF.

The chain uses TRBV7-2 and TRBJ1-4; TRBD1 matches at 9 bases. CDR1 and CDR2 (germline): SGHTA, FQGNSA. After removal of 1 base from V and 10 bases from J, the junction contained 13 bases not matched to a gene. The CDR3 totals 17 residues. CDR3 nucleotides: TGTGCCAGCAGCTTAGTGGGACAGGGTCCAGGGGGGGGAAAACTGTTTTTT. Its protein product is CASSLVGQGPGGGKLFF.

The CDR3 DNA is TGCGCCAGCAGCTTCTGGACAGGGGCCACCTACGAGCAGTACTTC. Translating it yields CASSFWTGATYEQYF. This chain links TRBV5-1 with TRBJ2-7; 9 nucleotides line up with TRBD1. Germline values: CDR1 SGHRS, CDR2 YFSETQ. Trimming removed 2 bases from V and 2 bases from J; junction bases left unmatched: 5. There are 15 residues in the CDR3.

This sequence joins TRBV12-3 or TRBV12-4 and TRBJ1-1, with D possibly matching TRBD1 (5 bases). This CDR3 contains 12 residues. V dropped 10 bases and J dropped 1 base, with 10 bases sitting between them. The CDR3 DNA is TGTGCCACGGGGGACCCGAACACTGAAGCTTTCTTT. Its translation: CATGDPNTEAFF.

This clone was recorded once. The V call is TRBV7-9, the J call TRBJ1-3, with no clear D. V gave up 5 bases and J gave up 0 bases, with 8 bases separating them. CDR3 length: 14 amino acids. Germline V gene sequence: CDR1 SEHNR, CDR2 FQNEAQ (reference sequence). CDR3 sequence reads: CASSPQASGNTIYF. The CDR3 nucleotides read TGTGCCAGCAGCCCCCAGGCCTCTGGAAACACCATATATTTT. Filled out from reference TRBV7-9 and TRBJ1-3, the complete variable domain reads DTGVSQNPRHKITKRGQNVTFRCDPISEHNRLYWYRQTLGQGPEFLTYFQNEAQLEKSRLLSDRFSAERPKGSFSTLEIQRTEQGDSAMYLCASSPQASGNTIYFGEGSWLTVV.

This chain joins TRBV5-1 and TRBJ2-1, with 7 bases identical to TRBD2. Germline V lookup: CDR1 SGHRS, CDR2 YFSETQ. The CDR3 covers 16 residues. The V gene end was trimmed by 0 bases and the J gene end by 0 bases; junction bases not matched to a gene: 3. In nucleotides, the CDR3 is TGCGCCAGCAGCTTGGCGGGGGGAGCCTCCTACAATGAGCAGTTCTTC. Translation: CASSLAGGASYNEQFF.

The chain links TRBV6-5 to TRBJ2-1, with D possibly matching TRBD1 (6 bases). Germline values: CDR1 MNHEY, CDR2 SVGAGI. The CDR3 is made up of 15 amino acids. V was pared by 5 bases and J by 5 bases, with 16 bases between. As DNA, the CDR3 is TGTGCCAGCAGTATATCAGGGGCTTGGAACAATGAGCAGTTCTTC. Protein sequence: CASSISGAWNNEQFF.

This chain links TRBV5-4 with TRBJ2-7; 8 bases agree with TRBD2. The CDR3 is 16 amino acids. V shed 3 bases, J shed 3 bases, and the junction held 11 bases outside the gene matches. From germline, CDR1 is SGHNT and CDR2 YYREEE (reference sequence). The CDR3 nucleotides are TGTGCCAGCAGCTCCTACCTCCAAGCGGGAGTCTACGAGCAGTACTTC. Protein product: CASSSYLQAGVYEQYF. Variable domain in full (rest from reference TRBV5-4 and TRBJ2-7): ETGVTQSPTHLIKTRGQQVTLRCSSQSGHNTVSWYQQALGQGPQFIFQYYREEENGRGNFPPRFSGLQFPNYSSELNVNALELDDSALYLCASSSYLQAGVYEQYFGPGTRLTVT.

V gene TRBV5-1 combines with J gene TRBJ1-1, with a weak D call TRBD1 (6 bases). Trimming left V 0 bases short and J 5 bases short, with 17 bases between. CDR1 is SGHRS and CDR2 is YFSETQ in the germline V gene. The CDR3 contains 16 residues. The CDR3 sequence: CASSLAPGVSGTEAFF. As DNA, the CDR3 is TGCGCCAGCAGCTTGGCCCCAGGGGTATCGGGGACTGAAGCTTTCTTT.

The CDR3 DNA is TGTGCCAGCAGCCCGTCCTCTGGGGCCAACGTCCTGACTTTC. It yields the protein CASSPSSGANVLTF. This chain uses TRBV4-2 with TRBJ2-6; D is unresolved. The V and J ends lost 4 bases and 0 bases respectively, with 4 bases between them. Germline CDR1 is LGHNA and CDR2 is YNFKEQ. The CDR3 consists of 14 residues.